This note documents a single T cell receptor beta chain sequence. The sample originates from a study of cytomegalovirus exposure and HLA in healthy donors. The CDR3 runs 16 residues. V lost 2 bases, J lost 5 bases, and 16 bases lay in between. Germline V lookup: CDR1 SGHTA, CDR2 FQGTGA. PCR involved 60 Vbeta and 13 Jbeta primers. Using immunoSEQ multiplex PCR, the repertoire was profiled, and TCRdb retains in-frame clones only, with some absent. The repertoire holds 150,000 to 200,000 clones, with 65% to 85% as singletons. The V gene is TRBV7-3, the J gene TRBJ2-1, with D possibly matching TRBD2 (7 bases). This receptor was taken from a woman aged 45-60 years in good health and CMV-seropositive. Source material: PBMCs. CDR3 residues: CASSLGGASLDNEQFF. CDR3 in DNA: TGTGCCAGCAGCTTAGGGGGGGCTAGCCTCGACAATGAGCAGTTCTTC.